The clone carrying this T cell receptor (beta chain) was detected only once. Germline assignment: CDR1 DFQATT and CDR2 SNEGSKA (reference sequence). J lost 3 bases, V lost 2 bases, and 11 bases had no gene match. The CDR3 has 16 amino acids. Among the patients, none had received any treatment before thyroid surgery. The record originates from a study of metastatic and nonmetastatic thyroid tumors. TCRdb reprocessed the PCR reads using MiXCR. This sample has under 20,000 clones, with 34% found just once. Input material: tumor tissue. The clonotype was recovered from a male donor with papillary thyroid cancer or a benign thyroid nodule (not recorded which). Some clones in this sample may be carry-over from other donors' samples. The gene calls are TRBV20-1 and TRBJ2-7; 9 nucleotides match TRBD1. DNA of the CDR3: TGCAGTGCTAGACTGGACCCGGGACAGGGTATCTACGAGCAGTACTTC. This translates into CSARLDPGQGIYEQYF.